Below are 21 T cell receptor beta chains sequenced from a single sample in a study of T-cell reconstitution after alpha-beta-depleted transplantation in children (dated by TCRdb to the mid-2010s). Libraries were constructed by PCR. Data came from an Illumina HiSeq 2500. TCR library preparation used molecular barcoding, with unique molecular identifiers applied to normalize quantification of the TCRbeta repertoire. Starting from the raw public reads, TCRdb applied fastp trimming at Q25, assembled clones with MiXCR and retained in-frame beta chains. A single entry per CDR3 protein holds the most common genes and DNA from its merged rows. Counted in this sample were roughly 200,000 distinct CDR3 sequences; under 8.5% of them appeared once. The top ten hold 35% of the sample. The treatment or condition label here, explained by the study, means: allogeneic hematopoietic cell transplantation with graft depleted of TCRalphabeta T cells and CD19 B cells.

The source was PBMCs, mostly from graft donor cells, collected 360 days after TCRalphabeta/CD19-depleted stem cell transplant. All receptors come from a male patient between 2 and 10 years old who had a stem cell transplant for acute myeloid leukemia, so the T cells may come from the graft donor.

This clonotype was picked up many times. This chain uses TRBV7-9 with TRBJ1-3; no clear D. This CDR3 is built from 12 residues. V gave up 8 bases and J gave up 2 bases, with 7 bases separating them. The V gene's germline CDR1 is SEHNR and CDR2 FQNEAQ (reference sequence). The CDR3 region has the DNA TGTGCCAGCGTCCTGGCTGGAAACACCATATATTTT. Translation gives CASVLAGNTIYF.

The chain joins TRBV6-2 or TRBV6-3 to TRBJ2-7; D might be TRBD1 or TRBD2, each matching 6 bases. The germline V gene has CDR1 MNHEY and CDR2 SVGEGT. There are 14 residues in the CDR3. Trimming pared 2 bases from V and 2 bases from J, leaving 10 bases between. This chain's CDR3 is CASSYGGPTYEQYF. As DNA, the CDR3 is TGTGCCAGCAGTTACGGGGGGCCAACCTACGAGCAGTACTTC.

This clonotype appeared many times. The V call is TRBV6-2 or TRBV6-3, the J call TRBJ2-7; D may be TRBD2 (5 bases). V was shortened by 6 bases and J by 6 bases, with 12 bases between the two germline ends. Germline values: CDR1 MNHEY, CDR2 SVGEGT. The CDR3 spans 12 residues. CDR3 nucleotides: TGTGCCAGCAGCTCCGGGATGGCCGAGCAGTACTTC. Translation: CASSSGMAEQYF.

DNA for the CDR3: TGTGCCAGCAGTTTACTGATCGCAGGGGCGAACACCGGGGAGCTGTTTTTT. This translates into CASSLLIAGANTGELFF. The J gene is TRBJ2-2, the V gene TRBV12-3 or TRBV12-4, with a weak D call TRBD1 (6 bases). The V end was cut by 2 bases, the J end by 0 bases, with 13 bases between. The CDR3 consists of 17 residues.

This clonotype was found many times. V is TRBV7-2 and J is TRBJ2-1; 10 positions match TRBD2. The CDR3 contains 15 residues. V dropped 5 bases and J dropped 7; count of bases not matched to a gene: 8. Germline CDR1 SGHTA, CDR2 FQGNSA. Written as DNA, the CDR3 is TGTGCCAGCAGCCCACCGGGACTAGCGCCAAATGAGCAGTTCTTC. The encoded protein is CASSPPGLAPNEQFF.

This clonotype was recorded at least ten times. The chain recombines TRBV10-3 with TRBJ2-3, with a possible D match to TRBD2 (6 bases). The CDR3 is 13 amino acids. CDR1 and CDR2 (germline): ENHRY, SYGVKD. V lost 6 bases to trimming and J lost 5 bases, with 12 bases between them. Here the CDR3 reads CAIRPGELDTQYF. The CDR3 DNA sequence: TGTGCCATCAGACCGGGGGAGTTAGATACGCAGTATTTT.

This clonotype occurred a few times. The genes are TRBV7-8 and TRBJ2-5, with 10 bases lining up with TRBD2. Germline-derived CDR1 and CDR2 are SGHVS and FQNEAQ. The CDR3 is made up of 18 amino acids. Unmatched junction bases numbered 13, after V lost 5 bases and J lost 1 base. As DNA, the CDR3 is TGTGCCAGCAGCAGAGGAGTTCGACTAGCGGGTTTCCAAGAGACCCAGTACTTC. The encoded protein is CASSRGVRLAGFQETQYF.

In this sample, this clonotype turned up many times. The chain combines TRBV10-3 with TRBJ2-5; TRBD2 aligns across 9 bases. After removal of 4 bases from V and 0 bases from J, the junction contained 3 bases not matched to a gene. CDR3 length equals 15 residues. From germline, CDR1 is ENHRY and CDR2 SYGVKD. DNA of the CDR3: TGTGCCATCAGTGTAAGCGGGAGGAACCAAGAGACCCAGTACTTC. It codes for CAISVSGRNQETQYF.

The chain links TRBV7-2 to TRBJ2-7, with 8 bases identical to TRBD2. V was pared by 5 bases and J by 2 bases, with 5 bases of the junction left unmatched. CDR3 length: 14 residues. Germline loops: CDR1 SGHTA, CDR2 FQGNSA. In DNA form, the CDR3 reads TGTGCCAGCAGCGCCCCGGGACTAGCCTACGAGCAGTACTTC. It codes for CASSAPGLAYEQYF.

This clonotype was recorded a few times. The chain uses TRBV6-5 and TRBJ1-4; 7 nucleotides match TRBD1. Germline V gene lookup returns CDR1 MNHEY and CDR2 SVGAGI. With V trimmed by 0 bases and J by 8 bases, 6 bases remained unmatched. The CDR3 length is 15 residues. The DNA for the CDR3 is TGTGCCAGCAGTTACTCTGGACAGGTGCGCGAAAAACTGTTTTTT. Its protein is CASSYSGQVREKLFF.

The sample holds a few counts of this clonotype. J is TRBJ2-3 and V is TRBV28, with 8 bases lining up with TRBD2. CDR1 and CDR2 from the germline V gene are MDHEN and SYDVKM. Trimming at V came to 4 bases and at J to 4 bases, leaving 13 bases not matched to a gene. This CDR3 spans 17 amino acids. The CDR3 bases are TGTGCCAGCAGTTCGGGGACTAGGGGGAGCAGACCAGATACGCAGTATTTT. It specifies CASSSGTRGSRPDTQYF.

This clonotype was detected a few times. The junction departs from the called germline gene at one end, perhaps through a read error. The chain employs TRBV12-3 or TRBV12-4 and TRBJ2-3, with 8 bases aligning to TRBD2. There are 13 residues in the CDR3. CDR3 bases: TGTGCCAGCAGTTCGACCGGGACTAGTAGTTCAGATTTT. This codes for CASSSTGTSSSDF.

Concerning this clonotype: A read error may be the cause here, since a much bigger clone is one base away. V usage is TRBV28 and J usage is TRBJ2-1, with 13 bases lining up with TRBD2. The ends lost 4 bases at V and 12 bases at J; junction bases unmatched: 12. CDR1 is MDHEN, CDR2 SYDVKM, per germline. The CDR3 is 16 amino acids. The CDR3 here is CASSSPGTSGNDVQFF. DNA for the CDR3: TGTGCCAGCAGTTCTCCCGGGACTAGCGGGAACGATGTGCAGTTCTTC.

In its sample, this clonotype was seen many times. The chain joins TRBV7-3 to TRBJ2-3, with D tentatively TRBD1 (5 bases). Germline V gene sequence: CDR1 SGHTA, CDR2 FQGTGA. V was clipped by 0 bases and J by 7 bases, with 14 bases between them. The CDR3 has 15 residues. The CDR3: CASSLTGDSMYTQYF. DNA of the CDR3: TGTGCCAGCAGCTTAACTGGTGACAGCATGTATACGCAGTATTTT.

The table lists this clonotype with a few counts. The chain uses TRBV7-2 and TRBJ2-7, with D perhaps TRBD1 or TRBD2 (5 bases each). This CDR3 contains 14 residues. CDR1 is SGHTA and CDR2 is FQGNSA in the germline V gene. The ends were cut back, 4 bases at V and 3 bases at J, with 13 bases in the middle. CDR3 region: CASSSSGPRYEQYF. In DNA, the CDR3 is TGTGCCAGCAGCTCTTCGGGACCCCGCTACGAGCAGTACTTC.

In DNA, the CDR3 is TGCAGTGCCCAATATAGCGTGCTCTCCTACGAGCAGTACTTC. The encoded protein is CSAQYSVLSYEQYF. V usage is TRBV20-1 and J usage is TRBJ2-7, with a possible D match to TRBD2 (5 bases). The germline V and J ends were trimmed by 6 bases and 0 bases, with 15 bases remaining between them. This CDR3 comprises 14 residues. Germline V CDR1 and CDR2: DFQATT, SNEGSKA (reference sequence).

This clonotype came up a few times. The chain is built from TRBV12-3 or TRBV12-4 and TRBJ1-1; a weak D match, TRBD1 (5 bases). Trimming removed 1 base at V and 11 bases at J, with 11 bases between. The CDR3 loop spans 12 amino acids. The CDR3, as DNA: TGTGCCAGCAGTTTAGAGGCGGGGGGGGCTTTCTTT. Amino acids: CASSLEAGGAFF.

This clonotype was seen a few times. The genes are TRBV29-1 and TRBJ1-1; D is unclear. Trimming took off 6 bases at V and 4 bases at J, with 15 bases between the two ends. Germline V lookup: CDR1 SQVTM, CDR2 ANQGSEA. The CDR3 spans 13 residues. The CDR3 DNA follows: TGCAGCGTCTATCCCCTCGCACGCACTGAAGCTTTCTTT. This codes for CSVYPLARTEAFF. Drawing the rest from reference TRBV29-1 and TRBJ1-1, the complete variable domain is SAVISQKPSRDICQRGTSLTIQCQVDSQVTMMFWYRQQPGQSLTLIATANQGSEATYESGFVIDKFPISRPNLTFSTLTVSNMSPEDSSIYLCSVYPLARTEAFFGQGTRLTVV.

This clonotype was seen ten or more times. The chain uses TRBV29-1 and TRBJ1-2, with D uncertain. V dropped 0 bases and J dropped 3 bases, with 8 bases sitting between them. Per germline, CDR1 SQVTM and CDR2 ANQGSEA. CDR3 length equals 13 residues. In DNA form, the CDR3 reads TGCAGCGTTGAAGACCCTGGACACTATGGCTACACCTTC. It encodes CSVEDPGHYGYTF.

The table lists this clonotype with a few counts. The gene calls are TRBV7-9 and TRBJ1-1; D unresolved. CDR1 and CDR2 (germline): SEHNR, FQNEAQ (reference sequence). This CDR3 is built from 15 residues. V lost 1 base to trimming and J lost 1 base, with 10 bases between them. The CDR3 reads CASSLGGDSNTEAFF. DNA of the CDR3: TGTGCCAGCAGCTTAGGTGGGGATTCGAACACTGAAGCTTTCTTT.

There are a few counts of this clonotype. The chain combines TRBV7-8 with TRBJ2-4, with TRBD1 matching 8 bases. Germline V gene lookup returns CDR1 SGHVS and CDR2 FQNEAQ. CDR3 size: 17 residues. With V trimmed by 3 bases and J by 1 base, 8 bases remained unmatched. The DNA of the CDR3 is TGTGCCAGCAGCTTGGCGACAGGGGCAGGGGCCAAAAACATTCAGTACTTC. Protein product: CASSLATGAGAKNIQYF.